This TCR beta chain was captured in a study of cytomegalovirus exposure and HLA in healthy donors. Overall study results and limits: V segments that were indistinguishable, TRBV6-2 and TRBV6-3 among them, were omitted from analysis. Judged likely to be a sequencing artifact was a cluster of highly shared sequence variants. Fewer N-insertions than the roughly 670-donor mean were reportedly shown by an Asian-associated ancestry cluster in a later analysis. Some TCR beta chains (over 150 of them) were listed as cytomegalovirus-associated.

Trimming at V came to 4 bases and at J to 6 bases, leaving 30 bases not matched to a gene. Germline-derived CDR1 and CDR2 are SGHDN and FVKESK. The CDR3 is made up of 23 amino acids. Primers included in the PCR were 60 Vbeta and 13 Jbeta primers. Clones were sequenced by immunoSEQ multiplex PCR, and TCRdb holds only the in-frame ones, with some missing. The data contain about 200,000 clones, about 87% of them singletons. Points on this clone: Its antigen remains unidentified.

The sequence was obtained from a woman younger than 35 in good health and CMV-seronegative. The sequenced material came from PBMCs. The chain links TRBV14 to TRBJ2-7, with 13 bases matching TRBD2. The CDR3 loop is CASSRLLAGGPRDELTSPGEQYF. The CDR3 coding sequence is TGTGCCAGCAGCCGCTTACTAGCGGGAGGGCCAAGAGATGAACTTACATCCCCCGGCGAGCAGTACTTC.